This section outlines one TCR beta chain sequence together with its context. Its antigen is unidentified. The germline V and J ends were trimmed by 6 bases and 0 bases, with 9 bases remaining between them. The CDR3 loop spans 14 amino acids. Per germline, CDR1 SGHTA and CDR2 FQGNSA. The source of the sample is a study of CD4+ T cells in melanoma. Overall study results and limits: CD8+ T cell, macrophage and B cell function reportedly correlated with neoantigen-specific CD4+ T cells. Reportedly, melanoma neoantigen-specific CD4+ T cells showed varied differentiation states.

Clones were sequenced by immunoSEQ multiplex PCR, and TCRdb holds only the in-frame ones, with some missing. The repertoire holds about 110,000 clones, with around 92% as singletons. This clonotype originated in a human donor with melanoma. The J gene is TRBJ1-5, the V gene TRBV7-2, with no clear D. Input material: peripheral blood. CDR3 in amino acids: CASSGRDSNQPQHF. CDR3 sequence (DNA): TGTGCCAGCAGTGGTAGGGATAGCAATCAGCCCCAGCATTTT. Complete variable domain (other parts from reference TRBV7-2 and TRBJ1-5): GAGVSQSPSNKVTEKGKDVELRCDPISGHTALYWYRQSLGQGLEFLIYFQGNSAPDKSGLPSDRFSAERTGGSVSTLTIQRTQQEDSAVYLCASSGRDSNQPQHFGDGTRLSIL.